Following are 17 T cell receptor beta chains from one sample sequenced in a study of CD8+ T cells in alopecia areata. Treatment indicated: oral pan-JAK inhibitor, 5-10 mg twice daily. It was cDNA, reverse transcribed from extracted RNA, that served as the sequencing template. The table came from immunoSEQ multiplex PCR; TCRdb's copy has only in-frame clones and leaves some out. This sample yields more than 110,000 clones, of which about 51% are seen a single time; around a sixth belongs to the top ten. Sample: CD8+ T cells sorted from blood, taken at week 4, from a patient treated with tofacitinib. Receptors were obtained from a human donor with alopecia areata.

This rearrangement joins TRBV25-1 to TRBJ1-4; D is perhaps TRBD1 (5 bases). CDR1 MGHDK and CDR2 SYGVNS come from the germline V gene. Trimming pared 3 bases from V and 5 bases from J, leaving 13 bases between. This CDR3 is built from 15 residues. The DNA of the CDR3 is TGTGCCAGCAGTGATGGGGGGACGGTCAATGAAAAACTGTTTTTT. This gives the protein CASSDGGTVNEKLFF.

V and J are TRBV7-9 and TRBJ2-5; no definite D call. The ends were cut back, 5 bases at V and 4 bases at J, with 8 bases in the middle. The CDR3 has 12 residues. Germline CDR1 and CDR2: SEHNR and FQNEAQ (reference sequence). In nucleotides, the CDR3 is TGTGCCAGCAGCGTCATGCGAGAGACCCAGTACTTC. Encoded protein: CASSVMRETQYF.

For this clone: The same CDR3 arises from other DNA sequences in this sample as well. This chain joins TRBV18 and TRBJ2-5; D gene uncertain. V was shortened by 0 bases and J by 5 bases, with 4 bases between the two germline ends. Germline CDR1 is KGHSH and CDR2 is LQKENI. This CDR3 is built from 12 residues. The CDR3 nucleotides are TGTGCCAGCTCACCACCAGGGGAGACCCAGTACTTC. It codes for CASSPPGETQYF.

The CDR3 sequence: CASRPDSTGQYF. The CDR3 region has the DNA TGTGCCAGCAGACCCGACAGTACTGGGCAGTACTTC. J is TRBJ2-7 and V is TRBV6-6; possibly TRBD1 for D (5 bases). From germline, CDR1 is MNHNY and CDR2 SVGAGI (reference sequence). Deletions cut 6 bases from V and 9 bases from J, with 15 bases between. The CDR3 is made up of 12 amino acids.

CDR3 amino acids: CASSEAGGEQYF. CDR3 DNA: TGTGCCAGCAGTGAAGCAGGGGGCGAGCAGTACTTC. The chain recombines TRBV2 with TRBJ2-7; perhaps TRBD1 as D (6 bases). This CDR3 comprises 12 residues. Germline V gene lookup returns CDR1 SNHLY and CDR2 FYNNEI. The V and J ends lost 0 bases and 6 bases respectively, with 6 bases between them. The full variable domain, completed using reference TRBV2 and TRBJ2-7, is EPEVTQTPSHQVTQMGQEVILRCVPISNHLYFYWYRQILGQKVEFLVSFYNNEISEKSEIFDDQFSVERPDGSNFTLKIRSTKLEDSAMYFCASSEAGGEQYFGPGTRLTVT.

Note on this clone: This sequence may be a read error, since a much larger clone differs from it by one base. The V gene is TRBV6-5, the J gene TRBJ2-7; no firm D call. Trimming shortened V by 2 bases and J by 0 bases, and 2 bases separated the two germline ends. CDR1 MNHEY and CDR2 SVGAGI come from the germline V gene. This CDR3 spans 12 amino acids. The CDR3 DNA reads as TGTGCCAGCAGTTACAGCTCCTACGAGCAGTACTTC. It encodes CASSYSSYEQYF.

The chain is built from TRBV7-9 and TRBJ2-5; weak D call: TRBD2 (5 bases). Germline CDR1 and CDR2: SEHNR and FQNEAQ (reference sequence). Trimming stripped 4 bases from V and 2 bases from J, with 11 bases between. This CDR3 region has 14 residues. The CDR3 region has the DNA TGTGCCAGCAGCTCGTGGACTCTACAAGAGACCCAGTACTTC. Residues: CASSSWTLQETQYF.

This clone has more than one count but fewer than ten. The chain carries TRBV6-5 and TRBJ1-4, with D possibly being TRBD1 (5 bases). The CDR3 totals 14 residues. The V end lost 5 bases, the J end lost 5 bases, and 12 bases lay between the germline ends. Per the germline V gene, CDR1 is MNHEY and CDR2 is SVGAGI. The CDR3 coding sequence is TGTGCCAGCAGTGAAGGCGGGGGGAATGAAAAACTGTTTTTT. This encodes CASSEGGGNEKLFF.

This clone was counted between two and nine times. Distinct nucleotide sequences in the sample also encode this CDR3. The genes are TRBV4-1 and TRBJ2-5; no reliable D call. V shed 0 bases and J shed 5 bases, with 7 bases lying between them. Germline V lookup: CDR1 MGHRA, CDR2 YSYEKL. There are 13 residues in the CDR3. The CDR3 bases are TGCGCCAGCAGCCAAGACCCCGAGGAGACCCAGTACTTC. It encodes CASSQDPEETQYF.

CDR3 sequence: CSVGALETQYF. The CDR3 DNA follows: TGCAGCGTTGGTGCCTTGGAGACCCAGTACTTC. This chain joins TRBV29-1 and TRBJ2-5, with unresolved D. The germline V gene has CDR1 SQVTM and CDR2 ANQGSEA. This CDR3 is 11 amino acids long. V gave up 4 bases and J gave up 5 bases, with 8 bases separating them.

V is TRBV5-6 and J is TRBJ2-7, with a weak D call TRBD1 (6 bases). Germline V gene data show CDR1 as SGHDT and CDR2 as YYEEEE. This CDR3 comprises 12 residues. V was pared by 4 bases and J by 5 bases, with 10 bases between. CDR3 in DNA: TGTGCCAGCAGCCTGGGACAAAACGAGCAGTACTTC. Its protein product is CASSLGQNEQYF.

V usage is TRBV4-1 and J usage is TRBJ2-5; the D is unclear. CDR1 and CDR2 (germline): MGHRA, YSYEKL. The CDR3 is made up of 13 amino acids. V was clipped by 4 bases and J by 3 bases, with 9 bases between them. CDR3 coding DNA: TGCGCCAGCAGCCCCGACTGGGAAGAGACCCAGTACTTC. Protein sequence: CASSPDWEETQYF.

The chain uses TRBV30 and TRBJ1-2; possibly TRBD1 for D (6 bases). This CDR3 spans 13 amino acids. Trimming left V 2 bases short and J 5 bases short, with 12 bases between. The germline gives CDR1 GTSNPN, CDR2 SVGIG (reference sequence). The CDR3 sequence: CAWSPWTDYGYTF. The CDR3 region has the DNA TGTGCCTGGAGTCCATGGACAGATTATGGCTACACCTTC.

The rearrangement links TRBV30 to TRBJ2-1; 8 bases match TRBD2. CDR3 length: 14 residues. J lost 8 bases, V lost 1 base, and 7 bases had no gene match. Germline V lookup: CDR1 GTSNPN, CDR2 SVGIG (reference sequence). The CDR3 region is CAWSADGLAHEQFF. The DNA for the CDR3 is TGTGCCTGGAGTGCAGATGGACTAGCCCATGAGCAGTTCTTC.

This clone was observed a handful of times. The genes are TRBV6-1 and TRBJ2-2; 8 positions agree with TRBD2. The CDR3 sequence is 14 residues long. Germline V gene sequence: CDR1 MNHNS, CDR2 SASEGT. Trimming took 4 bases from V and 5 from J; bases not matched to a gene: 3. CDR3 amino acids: CASSAGGETGELFF. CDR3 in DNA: TGTGCCAGCAGTGCGGGAGGGGAAACCGGGGAGCTGTTTTTT.

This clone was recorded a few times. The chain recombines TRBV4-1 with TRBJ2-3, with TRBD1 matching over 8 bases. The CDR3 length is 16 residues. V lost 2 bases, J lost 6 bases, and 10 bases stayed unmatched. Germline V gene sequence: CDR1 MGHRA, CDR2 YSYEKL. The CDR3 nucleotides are TGCGCCAGCAGCCAATTGGGCAGGGGGCGCGCGGATACGCAGTATTTT. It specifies CASSQLGRGRADTQYF.

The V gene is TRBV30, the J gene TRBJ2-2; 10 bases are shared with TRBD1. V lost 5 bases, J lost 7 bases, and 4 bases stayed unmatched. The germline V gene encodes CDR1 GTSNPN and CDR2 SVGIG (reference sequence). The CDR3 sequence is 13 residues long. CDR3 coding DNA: TGTGCCTGGGCGGGACAGGGGTTCGGGGAGCTGTTTTTT. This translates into CAWAGQGFGELFF.